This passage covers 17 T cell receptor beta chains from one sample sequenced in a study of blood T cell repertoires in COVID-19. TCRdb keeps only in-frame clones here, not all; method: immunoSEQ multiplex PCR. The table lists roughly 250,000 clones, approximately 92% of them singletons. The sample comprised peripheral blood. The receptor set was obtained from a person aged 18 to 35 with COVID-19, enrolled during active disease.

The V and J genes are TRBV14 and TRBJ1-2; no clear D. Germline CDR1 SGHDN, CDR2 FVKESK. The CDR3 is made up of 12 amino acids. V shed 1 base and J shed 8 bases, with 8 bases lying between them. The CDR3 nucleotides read TGTGCCAGCAGCCAAGGGTGGCAGGGCTACACCTTC. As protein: CASSQGWQGYTF. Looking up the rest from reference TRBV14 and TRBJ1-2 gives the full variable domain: EAGVTQFPSHSVIEKGQTVTLRCDPISGHDNLYWYRRVMGKEIKFLLHFVKESKQDESGMPNNRFLAERTGGTYSTLKVQPAELEDSGVYFCASSQGWQGYTFGSGTRLTVV.

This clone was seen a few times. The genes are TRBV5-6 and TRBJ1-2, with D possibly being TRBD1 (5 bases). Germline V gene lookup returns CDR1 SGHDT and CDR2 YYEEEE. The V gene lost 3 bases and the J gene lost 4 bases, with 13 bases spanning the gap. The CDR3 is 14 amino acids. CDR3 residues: CASSYPGWLYGYTF. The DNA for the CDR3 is TGTGCCAGCAGCTACCCAGGGTGGCTCTATGGCTACACCTTC.

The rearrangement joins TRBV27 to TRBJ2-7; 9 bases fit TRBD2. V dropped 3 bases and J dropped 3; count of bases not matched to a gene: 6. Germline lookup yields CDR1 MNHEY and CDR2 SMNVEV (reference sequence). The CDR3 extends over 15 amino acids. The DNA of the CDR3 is TGTGCCAGCAGTTTTATAGGACTAGCGAGCTACGAGCAGTACTTC. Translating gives CASSFIGLASYEQYF.

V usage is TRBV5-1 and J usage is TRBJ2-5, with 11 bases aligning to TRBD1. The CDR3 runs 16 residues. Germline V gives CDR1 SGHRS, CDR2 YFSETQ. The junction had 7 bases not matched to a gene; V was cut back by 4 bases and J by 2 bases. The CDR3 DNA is TGCGCCAGCAGCCCTGGACAGGGGGCCCCTCAAGAGACCCAGTACTTC. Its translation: CASSPGQGAPQETQYF.

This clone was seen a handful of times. The CDR3 loop is CASSQAWGRSENNEQFF. CDR3 nucleotides: TGTGCCAGCAGCCAAGCGTGGGGGCGTTCGGAAAACAATGAGCAGTTCTTC. This rearrangement joins TRBV11-2 to TRBJ2-1; maybe TRBD1 (6 bases). The CDR3 runs 17 residues. The V end lost 5 bases, the J end lost 5 bases, and 22 bases lay between the germline ends. The germline V gene encodes CDR1 SGHAT and CDR2 FQNNGV.

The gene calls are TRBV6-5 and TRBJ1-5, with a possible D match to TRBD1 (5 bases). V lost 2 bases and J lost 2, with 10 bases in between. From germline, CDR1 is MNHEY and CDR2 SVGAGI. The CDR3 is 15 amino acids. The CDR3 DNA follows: TGTGCCAGCAGTTACGGGGGGACGGGCAATCAGCCCCAGCATTTT. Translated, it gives CASSYGGTGNQPQHF.

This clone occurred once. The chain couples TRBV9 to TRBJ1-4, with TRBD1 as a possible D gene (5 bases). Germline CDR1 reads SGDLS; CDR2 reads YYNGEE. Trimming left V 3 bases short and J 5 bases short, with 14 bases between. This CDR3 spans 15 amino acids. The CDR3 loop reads CASSEGTGVNEKLFF. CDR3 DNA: TGTGCCAGCAGCGAAGGGACGGGGGTGAATGAAAAACTGTTTTTT.

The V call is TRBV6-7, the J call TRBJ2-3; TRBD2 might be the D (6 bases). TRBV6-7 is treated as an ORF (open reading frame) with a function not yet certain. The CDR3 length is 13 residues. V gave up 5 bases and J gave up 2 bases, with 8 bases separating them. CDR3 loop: CASSRDFTDTQYF. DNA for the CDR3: TGTGCCAGCAGTAGGGACTTCACAGATACGCAGTATTTT.

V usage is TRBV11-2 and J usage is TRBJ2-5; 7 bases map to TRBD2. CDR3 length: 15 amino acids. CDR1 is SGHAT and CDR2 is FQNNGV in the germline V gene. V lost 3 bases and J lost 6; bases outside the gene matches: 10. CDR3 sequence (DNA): TGTGCCAGCAGCTTTACCCCCACTAGCGTAAAGACCCAGTACTTC. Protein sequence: CASSFTPTSVKTQYF.

The CDR3: CASSWALAGLNTEAFF. CDR3 coding DNA: TGTGCCAGCAGCTGGGCCCTGGCAGGGCTGAACACTGAAGCTTTCTTT. The rearrangement joins TRBV5-5 to TRBJ1-1; maybe TRBD1 (5 bases). This CDR3 comprises 16 residues. Per the germline V gene, CDR1 is SGHKS and CDR2 is YYEKEE (reference sequence). Trimming cost V 3 bases and J 0 bases, with 15 bases left between them.

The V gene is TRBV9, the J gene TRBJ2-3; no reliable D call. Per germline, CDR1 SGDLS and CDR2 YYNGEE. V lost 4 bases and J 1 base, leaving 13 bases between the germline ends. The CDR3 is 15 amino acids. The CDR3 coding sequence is TGTGCCAGCAGCCCCCCGGTTCGGGGCACAGATACGCAGTATTTT. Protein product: CASSPPVRGTDTQYF.

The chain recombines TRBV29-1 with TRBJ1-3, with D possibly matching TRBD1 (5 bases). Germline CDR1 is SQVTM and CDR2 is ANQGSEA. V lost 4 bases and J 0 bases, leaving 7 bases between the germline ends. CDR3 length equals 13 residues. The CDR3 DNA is TGCAGCGTTGGGACAAACTCTGGAAACACCATATATTTT. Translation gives CSVGTNSGNTIYF.

CDR3 in DNA: TGTGCCAGCAGCCGACTAGCGGGTGGGGAGGATACGCAGTATTTT. Translating gives CASSRLAGGEDTQYF. V gene TRBV3-1 (or the pseudogene TRBV3-2) combines with J gene TRBJ2-3, with 10 bases aligning to TRBD2. CDR1 is LGHDT and CDR2 is YNNKEL in the germline V gene (reference sequence). Losses at the gene ends were 4 bases for V and 6 bases for J; bases not matched to a gene: 7. CDR3 length: 15 amino acids.

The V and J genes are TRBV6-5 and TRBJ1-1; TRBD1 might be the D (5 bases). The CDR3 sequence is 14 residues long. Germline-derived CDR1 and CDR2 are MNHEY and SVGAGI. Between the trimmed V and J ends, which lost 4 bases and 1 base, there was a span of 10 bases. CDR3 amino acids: CASSLGLQNTEAFF. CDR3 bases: TGTGCCAGCAGTTTGGGACTCCAGAACACTGAAGCTTTCTTT.

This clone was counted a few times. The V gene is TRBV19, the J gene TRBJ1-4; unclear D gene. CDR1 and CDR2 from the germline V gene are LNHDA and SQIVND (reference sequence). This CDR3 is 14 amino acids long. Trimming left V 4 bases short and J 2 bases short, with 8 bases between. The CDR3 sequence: CASSTGATNEKLFF. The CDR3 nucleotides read TGTGCCAGTAGTACAGGTGCGACTAATGAAAAACTGTTTTTT.

The CDR3 region is CAISGLTGTSGNEQFF. The CDR3 coding sequence is TGTGCCATCAGTGGCCTCACCGGGACTAGCGGCAATGAGCAGTTCTTC. The V gene is TRBV10-3, the J gene TRBJ2-1, with TRBD2 matching 11 bases. Germline-derived CDR1 and CDR2 are ENHRY and SYGVKD. The trim removed 4 bases at V and 6 bases at J, leaving 8 bases unmatched. The CDR3 runs 16 residues.

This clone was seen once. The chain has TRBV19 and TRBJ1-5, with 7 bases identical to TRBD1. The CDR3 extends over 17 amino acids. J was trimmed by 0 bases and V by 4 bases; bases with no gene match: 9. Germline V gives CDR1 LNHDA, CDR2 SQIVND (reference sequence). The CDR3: CASSTRDSRGSNQPQHF. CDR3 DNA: TGTGCCAGTAGTACACGGGACAGCAGGGGTAGCAATCAGCCCCAGCATTTT.